The clone carrying this TCR beta chain showed up just once. Its matching antigen is unknown. CDR1 SGHRS and CDR2 YFSETQ come from the germline V gene. This CDR3 comprises 12 residues. V lost 2 bases to trimming and J lost 8 bases, with 10 bases between them. The source of the sample is a study of cytomegalovirus exposure and HLA in healthy donors. Study conclusions and caveats: An ancestry cluster, one associated with Asian ancestry, reportedly showed fewer N-insertions than the approximately 670-donor mean in a later analysis.

It was with 60 Vbeta and 13 Jbeta primers that the PCR ran. Sequencing used immunoSEQ multiplex PCR; TCRdb keeps in-frame clones, though not all of them. The sample lists about 240,000 clones, approximately 78% occurring once. In nominal health when sampled, donors likely had unrecorded immune exposures nonetheless. The chain is built from TRBV5-1 and TRBJ1-2, with D possibly TRBD1 on 6 matching bases. The sequence was obtained from a boy younger than 18 in good health and CMV-seronegative. The sequencing input was PBMCs. The CDR3 reads CASSLQGKGYTF. The CDR3 region has the DNA TGCGCCAGCAGCTTACAGGGTAAAGGCTACACCTTC. The variable domain in full, with the rest retrieved from reference TRBV5-1 and TRBJ1-2, is KAGVTQTPRYLIKTRGQQVTLSCSPISGHRSVSWYQQTPGQGLQFLFEYFSETQRNKGNFPGRFSGRQFSNSRSEMNVSTLELGDSALYLCASSLQGKGYTFGSGTRLTVV.